Presented here are 14 T cell receptor beta chains from one specimen sequenced in a study of shared clonotypes between healthy human individuals. Clones were read by immunoSEQ multiplex PCR, and TCRdb kept only the in-frame ones, dropping some. The sample has 2 million to 2.5 million clones, nearly 97% seen once. The sequencing input was naive CD4+ T cells sorted from blood. The sample's subset: CD45RA+ positively selected. These receptors came from a man younger than 35 in good health.

This sequence joins TRBV9 and TRBJ2-2; unclear D gene. Germline CDR1 reads SGDLS; CDR2 reads YYNGEE. The CDR3 runs 15 residues. Trimming removed 3 bases from V and 8 bases from J, with 17 bases in between. DNA for the CDR3: TGTGCCAGCAGCGAAACTACCCTCGGCCGTGGGGAGCTGTTTTTT. This codes for CASSETTLGRGELFF.

The chain carries TRBV7-2 and TRBJ1-4; 8 nucleotides align to TRBD1. V lost 5 bases to trimming and J lost 7 bases; unmatched junction nucleotides: 9. This CDR3 is 15 amino acids long. CDR1 and CDR2 (germline): SGHTA, FQGNSA. The DNA for the CDR3 is TGTGCCAGCAGCCTTATAACAGGGGGGATTGAAAAACTGTTTTTT. Its protein product is CASSLITGGIEKLFF.

In this sample, this clone turned up once. Other DNA variants within this sample encode the same CDR3. The chain combines TRBV5-1 with TRBJ2-7; D is unresolved. The germline CDR1 and CDR2 sequences are SGHRS and YFSETQ. The CDR3 is made up of 13 amino acids. The V gene lost 0 bases and the J gene lost 4 bases, with 8 bases spanning the gap. CDR3 sequence reads: CASSLEAFYEQYF. The CDR3 nucleotides read TGCGCCAGCAGCTTGGAGGCATTTTACGAGCAGTACTTC. The full variable domain, completed using reference TRBV5-1 and TRBJ2-7, is KAGVTQTPRYLIKTRGQQVTLSCSPISGHRSVSWYQQTPGQGLQFLFEYFSETQRNKGNFPGRFSGRQFSNSRSEMNVSTLELGDSALYLCASSLEAFYEQYFGPGTRLTVT.

The chain recombines TRBV19 with TRBJ2-3; 13 bases line up with TRBD2. The CDR3 extends over 15 amino acids. Germline V CDR1 and CDR2: LNHDA, SQIVND (reference sequence). The V and J ends lost 7 bases and 3 bases, in that order; junction bases with no gene match: 4. As DNA, the CDR3 is TGTGCCAGTACCACTAGCGGGAGGGGTACAGATACGCAGTATTTT. Protein: CASTTSGRGTDTQYF.

The CDR3 loop is CASSPSPWRDSTDTQYF. The CDR3 nucleotides read TGTGCCAGCAGTCCGAGCCCCTGGAGGGACAGCACAGATACGCAGTATTTT. This sequence joins TRBV28 and TRBJ2-3; a possible D gene is TRBD2 (6 bases). V lost 5 bases and J 0 bases, leaving 18 bases between the germline ends. Germline lookup yields CDR1 MDHEN and CDR2 SYDVKM. The CDR3 loop spans 17 amino acids.

The CDR3 reads CASSEAPLDYYEQYF. CDR3 sequence (DNA): TGTGCCAGCAGTGAAGCGCCTCTGGACTACTACGAGCAGTACTTC. The chain combines TRBV6-1 with TRBJ2-7, with D perhaps matching TRBD2 (6 bases). The CDR3 covers 15 residues. Trimming stripped 0 bases from V and 3 bases from J, with 12 bases between. CDR1 is MNHNS, CDR2 SASEGT, per germline.

The chain carries TRBV15 and TRBJ1-2; a weak D match, TRBD1 (6 bases). The CDR3 consists of 14 residues. Germline V gives CDR1 LNHNV, CDR2 YYDKDF (reference sequence). V lost 0 bases and J 3 bases, leaving 8 bases between the germline ends. The CDR3 sequence: CATSRDEGDYGYTF. CDR3 nucleotides: TGTGCCACCAGCAGAGATGAGGGGGACTATGGCTACACCTTC.

On this clone: In the same sample, other DNA sequences code for this CDR3. The chain uses TRBV2 and TRBJ1-5, with TRBD1 matching over 7 bases. The CDR3 has 13 residues. With V trimmed by 2 bases and J by 9 bases, 4 bases remained unmatched. The germline CDR1 and CDR2 sequences are SNHLY and FYNNEI. In nucleotides, the CDR3 is TGTGCCAGCAGTGAAAGCAACAGGGGGCCCCAGCATTTT. It is translated as CASSESNRGPQHF.

The genes are TRBV6-1 and TRBJ2-5, with D unresolved. Per the germline V gene, CDR1 is MNHNS and CDR2 is SASEGT. V lost 10 bases to trimming and J lost 5 bases, with 17 bases between them. The CDR3 is 13 amino acids. CDR3 protein: CAIGPRGGETQYF. The CDR3 DNA follows: TGTGCCATAGGCCCCCGAGGTGGGGAGACCCAGTACTTC.

The chain couples TRBV30 to TRBJ1-1; D is uncertain. V lost 4 bases and J lost 5, with 17 bases in between. There are 14 residues in the CDR3. The germline gives CDR1 GTSNPN, CDR2 SVGIG (reference sequence). Written as DNA, the CDR3 is TGTGCCTGGACCCACCCGGGGTACGGAACTGAAGCTTTCTTT. Its protein is CAWTHPGYGTEAFF.

J is TRBJ1-1 and V is TRBV11-2; possibly TRBD1 for D (5 bases). This CDR3 contains 15 residues. Germline CDR1 is SGHAT and CDR2 is FQNNGV. V was shortened by 2 bases and J by 4 bases, with 14 bases between the two germline ends. CDR3: CASSLQQAPSTEAFF. The CDR3 DNA reads as TGTGCCAGCAGCTTACAACAGGCCCCCTCCACTGAAGCTTTCTTT.

The CDR3 spells CAIARPPAGMGDTQYF. The CDR3 DNA is TGTGCCATCGCACGACCCCCAGCGGGGATGGGAGATACGCAGTATTTT. The chain couples TRBV10-3 to TRBJ2-3; the match to TRBD2 covers 7 bases. The CDR3 is made up of 16 amino acids. The trim removed 8 bases at V and 5 bases at J, leaving 16 bases unmatched. Germline-derived CDR1 and CDR2 are ENHRY and SYGVKD.

V usage is TRBV7-3 and J usage is TRBJ2-6; perhaps D is TRBD1 or TRBD2 (5 bases each). The CDR3 runs to 19 residues. V lost 5 bases to trimming and J lost 0 bases, with 20 bases between them. Per germline, CDR1 SGHTA and CDR2 FQGTGA. CDR3: CASSANPLSGSSGANVLTF. The DNA of the CDR3 is TGTGCCAGCAGCGCAAACCCCCTTTCAGGGAGCTCTGGGGCCAACGTCCTGACTTTC.

Regarding this clone: The sample carries other DNA sequences with the same CDR3. The chain is built from TRBV5-4 and TRBJ2-5; the match to TRBD2 covers 12 bases. The CDR3 consists of 16 residues. V lost 0 bases and J lost 1; bases outside the gene matches: 1. CDR1 is SGHNT, CDR2 YYREEE, per germline (reference sequence). The CDR3: CASSLGTSGVQETQYF. The CDR3 region has the DNA TGTGCCAGCAGCTTGGGGACTAGCGGGGTCCAAGAGACCCAGTACTTC.